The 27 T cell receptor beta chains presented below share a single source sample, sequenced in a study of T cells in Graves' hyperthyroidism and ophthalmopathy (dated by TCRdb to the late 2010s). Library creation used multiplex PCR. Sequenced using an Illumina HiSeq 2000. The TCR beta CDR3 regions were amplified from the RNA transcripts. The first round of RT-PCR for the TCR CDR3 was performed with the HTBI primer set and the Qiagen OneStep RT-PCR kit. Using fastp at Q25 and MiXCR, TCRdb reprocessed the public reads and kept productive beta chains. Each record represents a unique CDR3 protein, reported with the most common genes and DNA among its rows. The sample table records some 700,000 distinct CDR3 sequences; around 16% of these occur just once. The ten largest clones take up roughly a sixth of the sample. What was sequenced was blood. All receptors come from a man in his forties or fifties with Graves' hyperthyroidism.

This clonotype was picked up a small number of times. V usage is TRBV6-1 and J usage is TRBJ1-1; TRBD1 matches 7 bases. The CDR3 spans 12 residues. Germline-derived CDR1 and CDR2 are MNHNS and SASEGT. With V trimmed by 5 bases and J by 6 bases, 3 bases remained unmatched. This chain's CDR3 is CASSFTGAEAFF. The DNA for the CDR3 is TGTGCCAGCAGTTTTACAGGGGCTGAAGCTTTCTTT.

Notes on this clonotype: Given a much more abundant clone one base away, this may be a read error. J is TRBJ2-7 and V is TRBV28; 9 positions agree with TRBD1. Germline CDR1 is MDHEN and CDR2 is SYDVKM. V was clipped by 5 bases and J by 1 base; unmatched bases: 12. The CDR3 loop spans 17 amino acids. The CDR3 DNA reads TGTGCCAGCAGTGTCCTCCTCCGGGACAGGGAGTCCTACGAGCAGTACTTC. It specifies CASSVLLRDRESYEQYF. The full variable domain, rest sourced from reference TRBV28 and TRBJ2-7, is DVKVTQSSRYLVKRTGEKVFLECVQDMDHENMFWYRQDPGLGLRLIYFSYDVKMKEKGDIPEGYSVSREKKERFSLILESASTNQTSMYLCASSVLLRDRESYEQYFGPGTRLTVT.

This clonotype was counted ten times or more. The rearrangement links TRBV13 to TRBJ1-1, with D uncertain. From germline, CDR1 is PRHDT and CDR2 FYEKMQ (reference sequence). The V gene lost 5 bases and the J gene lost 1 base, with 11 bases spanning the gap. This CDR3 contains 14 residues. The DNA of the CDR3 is TGTGCCAGCAGCCCCCGGGGAGAGAACACTGAAGCTTTCTTT. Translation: CASSPRGENTEAFF.

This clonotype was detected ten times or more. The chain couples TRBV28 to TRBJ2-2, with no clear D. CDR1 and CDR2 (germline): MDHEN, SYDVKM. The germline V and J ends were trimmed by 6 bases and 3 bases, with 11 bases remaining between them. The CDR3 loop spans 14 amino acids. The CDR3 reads CASSPVSDTGELFF. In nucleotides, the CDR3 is TGTGCCAGCAGCCCGGTTTCTGACACCGGGGAGCTGTTTTTT.

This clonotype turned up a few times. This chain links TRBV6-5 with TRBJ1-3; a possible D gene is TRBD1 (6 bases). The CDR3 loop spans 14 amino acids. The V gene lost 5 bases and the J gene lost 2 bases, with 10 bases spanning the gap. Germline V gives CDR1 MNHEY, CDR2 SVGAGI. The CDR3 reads CASSRTETGNTIYF. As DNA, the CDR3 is TGTGCCAGCAGTCGGACAGAGACTGGAAACACCATATATTTT.

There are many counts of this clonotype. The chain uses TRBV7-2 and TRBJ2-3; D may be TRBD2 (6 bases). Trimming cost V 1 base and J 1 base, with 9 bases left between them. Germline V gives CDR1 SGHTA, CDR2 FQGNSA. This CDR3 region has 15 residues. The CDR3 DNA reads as TGTGCCAGCAGCTTAGTTTGGGAGGGCACAGATACGCAGTATTTT. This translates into CASSLVWEGTDTQYF. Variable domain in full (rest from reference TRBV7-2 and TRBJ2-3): GAGVSQSPSNKVTEKGKDVELRCDPISGHTALYWYRQSLGQGLEFLIYFQGNSAPDKSGLPSDRFSAERTGGSVSTLTIQRTQQEDSAVYLCASSLVWEGTDTQYFGPGTRLTVL.

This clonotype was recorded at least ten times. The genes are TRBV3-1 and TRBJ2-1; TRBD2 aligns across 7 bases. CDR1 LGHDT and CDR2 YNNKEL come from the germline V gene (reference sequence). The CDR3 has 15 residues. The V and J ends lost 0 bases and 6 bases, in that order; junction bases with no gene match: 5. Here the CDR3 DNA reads TGTGCCAGCAGCCAAGATGTCAGGGAGGGCAATGAGCAGTTCTTC. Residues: CASSQDVREGNEQFF.

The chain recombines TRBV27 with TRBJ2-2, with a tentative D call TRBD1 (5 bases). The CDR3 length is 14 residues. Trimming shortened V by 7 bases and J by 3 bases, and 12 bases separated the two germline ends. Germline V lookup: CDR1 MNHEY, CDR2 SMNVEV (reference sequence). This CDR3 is CASTSDTYTGELFF. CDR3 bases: TGTGCCAGCACCTCGGACACGTACACCGGGGAGCTGTTTTTT.

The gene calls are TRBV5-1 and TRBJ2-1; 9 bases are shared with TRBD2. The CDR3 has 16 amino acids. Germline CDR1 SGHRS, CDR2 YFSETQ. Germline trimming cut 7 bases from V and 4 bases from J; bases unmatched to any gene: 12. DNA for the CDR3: TGCGCCAGCCATCTTAGCGGGAGTGGACCTTACAATGAGCAGTTCTTC. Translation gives CASHLSGSGPYNEQFF.

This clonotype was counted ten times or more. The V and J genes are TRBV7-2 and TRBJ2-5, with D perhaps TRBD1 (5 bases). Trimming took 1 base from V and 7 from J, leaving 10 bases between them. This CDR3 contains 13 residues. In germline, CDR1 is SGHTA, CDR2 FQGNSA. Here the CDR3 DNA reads TGTGCCAGCAGCTTAGTCAGGGATGGGACCCAGTACTTC. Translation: CASSLVRDGTQYF.

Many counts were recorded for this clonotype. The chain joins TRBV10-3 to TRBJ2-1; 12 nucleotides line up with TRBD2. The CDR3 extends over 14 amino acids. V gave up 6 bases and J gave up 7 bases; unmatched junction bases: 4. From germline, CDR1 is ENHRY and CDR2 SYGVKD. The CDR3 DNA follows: TGTGCCATCAGGACTAGCGGGAGCATAAATGAGCAGTTCTTC. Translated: CAIRTSGSINEQFF.

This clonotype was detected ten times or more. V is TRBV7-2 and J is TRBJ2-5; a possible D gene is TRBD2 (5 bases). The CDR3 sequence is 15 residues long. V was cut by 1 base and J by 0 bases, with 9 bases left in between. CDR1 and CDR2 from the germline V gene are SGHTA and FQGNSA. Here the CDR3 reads CASSLEDFHQETQYF. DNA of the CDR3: TGTGCCAGCAGCTTAGAGGACTTCCACCAAGAGACCCAGTACTTC.

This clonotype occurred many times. The CDR3 reads CASSDQQGLHTEAFF. CDR3 nucleotides: TGTGCCAGCAGCGACCAACAGGGGCTTCACACTGAAGCTTTCTTT. The chain has TRBV7-3 and TRBJ1-1; 7 bases are a match to TRBD1. The CDR3 has 15 residues. The J segment lost 3 bases and the V segment lost 5 bases, leaving 9 bases of the junction unmatched. Germline lookup yields CDR1 SGHTA and CDR2 FQGTGA.

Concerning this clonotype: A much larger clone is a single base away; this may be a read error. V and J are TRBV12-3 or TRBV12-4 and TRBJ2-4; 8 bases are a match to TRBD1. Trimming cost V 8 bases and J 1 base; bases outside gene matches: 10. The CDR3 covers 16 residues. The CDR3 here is CASRSDRGSAKNIQYF. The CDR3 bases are TGTGCCAGCCGCTCCGACAGGGGATCGGCCAAAAACATTCAGTACTTC.

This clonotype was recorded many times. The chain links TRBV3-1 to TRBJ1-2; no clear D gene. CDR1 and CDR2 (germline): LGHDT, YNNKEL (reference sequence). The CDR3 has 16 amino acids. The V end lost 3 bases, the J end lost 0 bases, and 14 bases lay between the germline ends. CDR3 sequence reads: CASSHRRDLANYGYTF. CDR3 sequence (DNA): TGTGCCAGCAGCCACCGACGGGATCTAGCTAACTATGGCTACACCTTC.

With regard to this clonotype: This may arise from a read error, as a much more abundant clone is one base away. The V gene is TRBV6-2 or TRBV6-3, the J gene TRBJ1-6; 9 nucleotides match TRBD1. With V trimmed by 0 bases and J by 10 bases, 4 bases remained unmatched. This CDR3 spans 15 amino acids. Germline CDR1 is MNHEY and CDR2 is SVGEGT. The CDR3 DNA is TGTGCCAGCAGTTACTCGACAGGGGGAGGCTCACCCCTCCACTTT. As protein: CASSYSTGGGSPLHF.

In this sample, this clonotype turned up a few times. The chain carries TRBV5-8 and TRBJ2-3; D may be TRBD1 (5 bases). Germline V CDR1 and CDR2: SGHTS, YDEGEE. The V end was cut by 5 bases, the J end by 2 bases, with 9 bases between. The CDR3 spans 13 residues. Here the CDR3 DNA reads TGTGCCAGCAGGGACATTTTCACAGATACGCAGTATTTT. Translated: CASRDIFTDTQYF.

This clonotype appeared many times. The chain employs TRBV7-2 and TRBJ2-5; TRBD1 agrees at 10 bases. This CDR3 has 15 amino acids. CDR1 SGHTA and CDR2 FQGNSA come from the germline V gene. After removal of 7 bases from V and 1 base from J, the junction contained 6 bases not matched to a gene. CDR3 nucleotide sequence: TGTGCCAGCACCCGGACAGGGGGGATCCAAGAGACCCAGTACTTC. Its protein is CASTRTGGIQETQYF.

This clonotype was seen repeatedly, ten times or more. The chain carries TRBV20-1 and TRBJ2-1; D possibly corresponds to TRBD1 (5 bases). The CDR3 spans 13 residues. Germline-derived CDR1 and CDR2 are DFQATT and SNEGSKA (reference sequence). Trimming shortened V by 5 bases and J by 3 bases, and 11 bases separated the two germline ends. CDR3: CSAEDRFYNEQFF. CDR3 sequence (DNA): TGCAGTGCTGAAGACAGATTCTACAATGAGCAGTTCTTC.

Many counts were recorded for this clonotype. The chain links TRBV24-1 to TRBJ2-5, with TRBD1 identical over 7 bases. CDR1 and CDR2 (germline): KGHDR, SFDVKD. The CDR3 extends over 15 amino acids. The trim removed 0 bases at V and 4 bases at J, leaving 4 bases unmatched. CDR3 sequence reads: CATSDLRPGGETQYF. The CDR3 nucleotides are TGTGCCACCAGTGATTTGCGTCCAGGGGGAGAGACCCAGTACTTC.

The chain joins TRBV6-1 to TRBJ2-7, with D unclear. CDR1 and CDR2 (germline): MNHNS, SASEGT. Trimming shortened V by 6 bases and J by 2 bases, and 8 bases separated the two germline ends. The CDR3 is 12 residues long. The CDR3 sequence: CASRGATYEQYF. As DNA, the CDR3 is TGTGCCAGCAGAGGAGCTACCTACGAGCAGTACTTC.

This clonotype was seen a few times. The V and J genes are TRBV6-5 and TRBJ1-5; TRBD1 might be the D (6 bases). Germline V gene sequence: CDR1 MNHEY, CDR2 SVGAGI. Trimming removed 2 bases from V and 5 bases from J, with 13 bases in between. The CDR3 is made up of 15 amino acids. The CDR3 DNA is TGTGCCAGCAGTTACAGTCGACAGGTAGATCAGCCCCAGCATTTT. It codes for CASSYSRQVDQPQHF.

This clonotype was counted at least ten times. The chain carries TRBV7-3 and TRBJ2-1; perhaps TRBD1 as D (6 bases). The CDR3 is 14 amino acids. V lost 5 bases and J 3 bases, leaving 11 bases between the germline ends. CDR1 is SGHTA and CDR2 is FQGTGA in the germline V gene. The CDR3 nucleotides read TGTGCCAGCAGCCCCGGGACAAGCTACAATGAGCAGTTCTTC. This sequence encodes CASSPGTSYNEQFF.

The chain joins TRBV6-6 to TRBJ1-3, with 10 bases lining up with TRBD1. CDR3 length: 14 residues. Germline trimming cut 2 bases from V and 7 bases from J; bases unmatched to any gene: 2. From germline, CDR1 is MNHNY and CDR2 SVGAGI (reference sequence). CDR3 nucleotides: TGTGCCAGCAGTTACGCGGGACAGGGGAACACCATATATTTT. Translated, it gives CASSYAGQGNTIYF.

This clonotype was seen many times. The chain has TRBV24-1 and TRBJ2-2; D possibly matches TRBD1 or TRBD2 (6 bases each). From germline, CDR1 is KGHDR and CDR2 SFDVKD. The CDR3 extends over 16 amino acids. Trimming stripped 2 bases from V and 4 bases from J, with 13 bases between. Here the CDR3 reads CATSDSTGASTGELFF. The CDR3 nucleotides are TGTGCCACCAGTGATTCCACGGGGGCAAGCACCGGGGAGCTGTTTTTT.

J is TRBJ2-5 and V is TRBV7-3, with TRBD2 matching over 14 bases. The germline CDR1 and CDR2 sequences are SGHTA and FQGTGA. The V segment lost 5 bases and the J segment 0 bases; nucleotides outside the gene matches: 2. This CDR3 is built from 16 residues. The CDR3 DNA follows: TGTGCCAGCAGCCGGGGACTAGCGGGAGACCAAGAGACCCAGTACTTC. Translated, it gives CASSRGLAGDQETQYF. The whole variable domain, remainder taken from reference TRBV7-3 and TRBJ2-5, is GAGVSQTPSNKVTEKGKYVELRCDPISGHTALYWYRQSLGQGPEFLIYFQGTGAADDSGLPNDRFFAVRPEGSVSTLKIQRTERGDSAVYLCASSRGLAGDQETQYFGPGTRLLVL.

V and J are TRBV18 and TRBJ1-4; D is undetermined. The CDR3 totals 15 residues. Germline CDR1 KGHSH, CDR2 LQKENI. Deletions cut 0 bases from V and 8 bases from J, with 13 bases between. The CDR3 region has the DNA TGTGCCAGCTCACCACCGGAGGGTGTTTGGGAAAAACTGTTTTTT. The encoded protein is CASSPPEGVWEKLFF.